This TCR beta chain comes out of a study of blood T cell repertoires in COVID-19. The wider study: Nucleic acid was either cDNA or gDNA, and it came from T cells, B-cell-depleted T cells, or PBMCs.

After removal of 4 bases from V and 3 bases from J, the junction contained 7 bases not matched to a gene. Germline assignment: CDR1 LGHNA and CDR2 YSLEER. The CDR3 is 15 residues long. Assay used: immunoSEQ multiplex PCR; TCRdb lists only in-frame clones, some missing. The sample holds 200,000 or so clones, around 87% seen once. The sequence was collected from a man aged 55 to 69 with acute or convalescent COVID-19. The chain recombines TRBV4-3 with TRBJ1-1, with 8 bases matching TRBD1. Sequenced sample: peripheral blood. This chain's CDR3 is CASSRIQGGDTEAFF. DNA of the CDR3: TGCGCCAGCAGCCGAATACAGGGGGGCGACACTGAAGCTTTCTTT.